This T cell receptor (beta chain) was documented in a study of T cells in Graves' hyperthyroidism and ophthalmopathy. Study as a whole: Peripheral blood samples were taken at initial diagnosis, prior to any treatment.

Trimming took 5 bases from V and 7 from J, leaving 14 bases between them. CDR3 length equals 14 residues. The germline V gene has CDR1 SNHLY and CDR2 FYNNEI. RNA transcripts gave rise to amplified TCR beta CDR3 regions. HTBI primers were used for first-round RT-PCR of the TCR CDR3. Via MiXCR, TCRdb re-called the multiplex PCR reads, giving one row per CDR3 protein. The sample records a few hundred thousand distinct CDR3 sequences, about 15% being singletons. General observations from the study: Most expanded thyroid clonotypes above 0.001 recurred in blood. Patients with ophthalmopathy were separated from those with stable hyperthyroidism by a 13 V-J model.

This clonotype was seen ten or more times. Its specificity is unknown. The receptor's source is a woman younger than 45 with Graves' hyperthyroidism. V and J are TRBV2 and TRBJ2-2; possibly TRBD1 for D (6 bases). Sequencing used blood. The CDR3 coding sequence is TGTGCCAGCAGTTGGGGACACTCGGGCGGGGAGCTGTTTTTT. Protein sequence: CASSWGHSGGELFF.